What follows are 24 T cell receptor beta chains derived from one specimen sequenced in a study of blood T cell repertoires in COVID-19. The method was immunoSEQ multiplex PCR; TCRdb's version includes in-frame clones alone and lacks a portion of them. The sample lists nearly 250,000 clones, approximately 86% occurring once. The material sequenced was peripheral blood. The receptors originated from a woman aged 60-75 years who had recovered from COVID-19.

This clone occurred a few times. The rearrangement links TRBV5-1 to TRBJ2-3; no definite D call. The V and J ends lost 0 bases and 3 bases respectively, with 2 bases between them. The V gene's germline CDR1 is SGHRS and CDR2 YFSETQ. This CDR3 spans 12 amino acids. DNA for the CDR3: TGCGCCAGCAGCTTGGCAACAGATACGCAGTATTTT. Residues: CASSLATDTQYF.

The chain employs TRBV13 and TRBJ2-1, with D perhaps matching TRBD2 (7 bases). This CDR3 region has 15 residues. The germline CDR1 and CDR2 sequences are PRHDT and FYEKMQ (reference sequence). Trimming left V 4 bases short and J 7 bases short, with 17 bases between. CDR3 amino acids: CASSSEGGGRNEQFF. The CDR3 DNA reads as TGTGCCAGCAGCTCCGAAGGGGGGGGCAGGAATGAGCAGTTCTTC.

This chain uses TRBV5-4 with TRBJ2-1; D is possibly TRBD1 (6 bases). From germline, CDR1 is SGHNT and CDR2 YYREEE (reference sequence). The CDR3 covers 15 residues. Trimming cost V 3 bases and J 0 bases, with 10 bases left between them. The CDR3 here is CASSSGQSSYNEQFF. CDR3 DNA sequence: TGTGCCAGCAGCTCAGGACAGAGCTCCTACAATGAGCAGTTCTTC. Together with reference TRBV5-4 and TRBJ2-1, the CDR3 gives the full variable domain: ETGVTQSPTHLIKTRGQQVTLRCSSQSGHNTVSWYQQALGQGPQFIFQYYREEENGRGNFPPRFSGLQFPNYSSELNVNALELDDSALYLCASSSGQSSYNEQFFGPGTRLTVL.

DNA of the CDR3: TGTGCCAGCAGGGCGGGGAATGAAAAACTGTTTTTT. This gives the protein CASRAGNEKLFF. The chain carries TRBV6-5 and TRBJ1-4; D unresolved. The CDR3 contains 12 residues. Germline-derived CDR1 and CDR2 are MNHEY and SVGAGI. Trimming took off 6 bases at V and 5 bases at J, with 7 bases between the two ends.

The rearrangement joins TRBV18 to TRBJ1-1; D may be TRBD1 (5 bases). The CDR3 consists of 16 residues. V was trimmed by 6 bases and J by 0 bases, leaving 17 bases between them. CDR1 is KGHSH, CDR2 LQKENI, per germline. CDR3 loop: CASSNVRQNMNTEAFF. For the CDR3, the DNA is TGTGCCAGCTCTAATGTCCGACAGAACATGAACACTGAAGCTTTCTTT.

This clone came up a few times. The chain links TRBV5-1 to TRBJ1-6; D ambiguous. Per germline, CDR1 SGHRS and CDR2 YFSETQ. V gave up 4 bases and J gave up 6 bases, with 11 bases separating them. CDR3 length: 14 residues. The CDR3 reads CASSLVEPNSPLHF. In DNA form, the CDR3 reads TGCGCCAGCAGCCTAGTGGAACCTAATTCACCCCTCCACTTT.

J is TRBJ2-5 and V is TRBV29-1, with TRBD1 matching over 8 bases. Unmatched junction bases numbered 4, after V lost 6 bases and J lost 4 bases. CDR1 is SQVTM and CDR2 is ANQGSEA in the germline V gene. This CDR3 comprises 12 residues. CDR3 nucleotide sequence: TGCAGCGTACGACAGGGGACAGAGACCCAGTACTTC. Translating gives CSVRQGTETQYF.

The genes are TRBV28 and TRBJ2-1; TRBD2 matches at 10 bases. This CDR3 spans 15 amino acids. V gave up 3 bases and J gave up 7 bases; unmatched junction bases: 6. Germline CDR1 MDHEN, CDR2 SYDVKM. CDR3 sequence reads: CASSFGWTSGNEQFF. The DNA of the CDR3 is TGTGCCAGCAGTTTTGGGTGGACTAGCGGAAATGAGCAGTTCTTC.

The chain links TRBV4-3 to TRBJ2-1, with 9 bases identical to TRBD2. Trimming cost V 0 bases and J 7 bases; bases outside gene matches: 7. CDR3 size: 16 residues. Germline CDR1 LGHNA, CDR2 YSLEER. CDR3 sequence reads: CASSQDAGGGANEQFF. The CDR3 coding sequence is TGCGCCAGCAGCCAAGATGCAGGCGGGGGGGCGAATGAGCAGTTCTTC.

The rearrangement links TRBV6-6 to TRBJ1-5; 7 nucleotides agree with TRBD1. This CDR3 has 15 residues. Looked up from germline, CDR1 is MNHNY and CDR2 is SVGAGI (reference sequence). V shed 6 bases and J 0 bases; nucleotides not matched to a gene: 5. The CDR3 protein is CASSPGQLSNQPQHF. The CDR3, as DNA: TGTGCCAGCAGCCCGGGACAGCTTAGCAATCAGCCCCAGCATTTT.

This rearrangement joins TRBV7-8 to TRBJ1-3, with D unclear. V was trimmed by 0 bases and J by 0 bases, leaving 15 bases between them. Germline CDR1 and CDR2: SGHVS and FQNEAQ. The CDR3 is 18 amino acids. The CDR3 sequence: CASSLAPGRPSSGNTIYF. DNA of the CDR3: TGTGCCAGCAGCTTAGCCCCTGGCAGGCCCAGCTCTGGAAACACCATATATTTT.

The rearrangement links TRBV7-9 to TRBJ2-1; 7 nucleotides agree with TRBD1. The V gene's germline CDR1 is SEHNR and CDR2 FQNEAQ (reference sequence). This CDR3 has 16 amino acids. V trimming: 5 bases; J trimming: 3 bases; junction bases outside the gene matches: 10. CDR3 loop: CASSPIRGSNYNEQFF. CDR3 nucleotide sequence: TGTGCCAGCAGCCCCATCAGGGGGAGCAACTACAATGAGCAGTTCTTC.

The chain joins TRBV28 to TRBJ2-7; no clear D gene. This CDR3 has 12 residues. The germline V and J ends were trimmed by 8 bases and 0 bases, with 8 bases remaining between them. Germline lookup yields CDR1 MDHEN and CDR2 SYDVKM. This chain's CDR3 is CASEHYSYEQYF. As DNA, the CDR3 is TGTGCCAGCGAACATTACTCCTACGAGCAGTACTTC.

The V and J genes are TRBV9 and TRBJ1-4; the match to TRBD1 covers 7 bases. The CDR3 totals 15 residues. Germline V CDR1 and CDR2: SGDLS, YYNGEE. The V and J ends lost 2 bases and 2 bases, in that order; junction bases with no gene match: 3. The DNA for the CDR3 is TGTGCCAGCAGCGTCGACAGGGACACTAATGAAAAACTGTTTTTT. It is translated as CASSVDRDTNEKLFF.

The rearrangement links TRBV28 to TRBJ2-3; 7 bases are shared with TRBD2. This CDR3 is 14 amino acids long. Germline V CDR1 and CDR2: MDHEN, SYDVKM. J was trimmed by 1 base and V by 6 bases; bases with no gene match: 4. The CDR3 coding sequence is TGTGCCAGCAGACGGACTAGACGCACAGATACGCAGTATTTT. Protein: CASRRTRRTDTQYF. Full variable domain (remainder filled in from reference TRBV28 and TRBJ2-3): DVKVTQSSRYLVKRTGEKVFLECVQDMDHENMFWYRQDPGLGLRLIYFSYDVKMKEKGDIPEGYSVSREKKERFSLILESASTNQTSMYLCASRRTRRTDTQYFGPGTRLTVL.

The gene calls are TRBV29-1 and TRBJ2-5, with D possibly TRBD1 on 5 matching bases. The germline V gene has CDR1 SQVTM and CDR2 ANQGSEA. V gave up 4 bases and J gave up 5 bases, with 8 bases separating them. The CDR3 length is 11 residues. The CDR3 coding sequence is TGCAGCGTTGCCTCAGGGGAGACCCAGTACTTC. Protein sequence: CSVASGETQYF.

V is TRBV9 and J is TRBJ2-3, with 11 bases matching TRBD2. Looked up from germline, CDR1 is SGDLS and CDR2 is YYNGEE. The CDR3 sequence is 15 residues long. The V segment lost 3 bases and the J segment 1 base; nucleotides outside the gene matches: 1. CDR3 nucleotide sequence: TGTGCCAGCAGCGGTAGCGGGGGGGGCACAGATACGCAGTATTTT. Encoded protein: CASSGSGGGTDTQYF.

The gene calls are TRBV28 and TRBJ2-7, with unresolved D. The CDR3 runs 12 residues. Trimming stripped 5 bases from V and 3 bases from J, with 8 bases between. The germline gives CDR1 MDHEN, CDR2 SYDVKM. In nucleotides, the CDR3 is TGTGCCAGCAGTCCCACCTACTACGAGCAGTACTTC. As protein: CASSPTYYEQYF.

The count of this clone is one. The gene calls are TRBV7-6 and TRBJ2-3; D is possibly TRBD2 (6 bases). Germline assignment: CDR1 SGHVS and CDR2 FNYEAQ. The CDR3 spans 16 residues. Trimming shortened V by 2 bases and J by 8 bases, and 20 bases separated the two germline ends. The CDR3 DNA follows: TGTGCCAGCAGCTTAATGCGTATAGGGGACGGGGGTACGCAGTATTTT. This gives the protein CASSLMRIGDGGTQYF. Full variable domain (rest looked up from reference TRBV7-6 and TRBJ2-3): GAGVSQSPRYKVTKRGQDVALRCDPISGHVSLYWYRQALGQGPEFLTYFNYEAQQDKSGLPNDRFSAERPEGSISTLTIQRTEQRDSAMYRCASSLMRIGDGGTQYFGPGTRLTVL.

The chain uses TRBV5-1 and TRBJ2-2; 9 bases match TRBD2. The trim removed 4 bases at V and 15 bases at J, leaving 16 bases unmatched. The CDR3 sequence is 15 residues long. CDR1 is SGHRS, CDR2 YFSETQ, per germline. The CDR3 DNA sequence: TGCGCCAGCAGCCCATCGCCTAGCGGGGAATCTTGGTTGTTTTTT. It translates to CASSPSPSGESWLFF. The full variable domain, with the rest looked up from reference TRBV5-1 and TRBJ2-2, is KAGVTQTPRYLIKTRGQQVTLSCSPISGHRSVSWYQQTPGQGLQFLFEYFSETQRNKGNFPGRFSGRQFSNSRSEMNVSTLELGDSALYLCASSPSPSGESWLFFGEGSRLTVL.

CDR3 bases: TGTGCCAGCAGCCCGGTTCGCTCTGGGGCCAACGTCCTGACTTTC. Amino acid sequence: CASSPVRSGANVLTF. The chain combines TRBV5-8 with TRBJ2-6; no reliable D call. Trimming left V 4 bases short and J 0 bases short, with 8 bases between. The CDR3 sequence is 15 residues long. From germline, CDR1 is SGHTS and CDR2 YDEGEE.

The chain joins TRBV9 to TRBJ1-4; TRBD1 is a possible D gene (6 bases). Trimming cost V 4 bases and J 8 bases, with 18 bases left between them. Germline values: CDR1 SGDLS, CDR2 YYNGEE. The CDR3 is 15 residues long. The CDR3 loop reads CASSTRGGGEEKLFF. CDR3 coding DNA: TGTGCCAGCAGCACCCGAGGTGGGGGCGAGGAAAAACTGTTTTTT. The entire variable domain, with the rest obtained from reference TRBV9 and TRBJ1-4, is as follows: DSGVTQTPKHLITATGQRVTLRCSPRSGDLSVYWYQQSLDQGLQFLIQYYNGEERAKGNILERFSAQQFPDLHSELNLSSLELGDSALYFCASSTRGGGEEKLFFGSGTQLSVL.

Only one count was recorded for this clone. J is TRBJ2-5 and V is TRBV6-2 or TRBV6-3, with 11 nucleotides matching TRBD2. Germline V gives CDR1 MNHEY, CDR2 SVGEGT. This CDR3 comprises 16 residues. The trim removed 5 bases at V and 2 bases at J, leaving 7 bases unmatched. CDR3 loop: CASSRGLAASQETQYF. DNA for the CDR3: TGTGCCAGCAGTCGGGGACTAGCGGCTTCACAAGAGACCCAGTACTTC.

The V gene is TRBV28, the J gene TRBJ1-4, with D possibly matching TRBD1 (5 bases). The germline V gene encodes CDR1 MDHEN and CDR2 SYDVKM. This CDR3 region has 15 residues. V lost 7 bases to trimming and J lost 3 bases, with 15 bases between them. As DNA, the CDR3 is TGTGCCAGCACTCGAGCGGGGCTGGCTAATGAAAAACTGTTTTTT. It translates to CASTRAGLANEKLFF.